Listed here are 2 T cell receptor beta chains from one sample, sequenced in a study of shared clonotypes between healthy human individuals. Some clones are missing from TCRdb's copy, which holds only in-frame ones; the method was immunoSEQ multiplex PCR. The sample yields more than 500,000 clones, 85% to 95% seen once. Naive-designated CD8 cells lacked CD45RO, were positively enriched for CCR7, and omitted terminally differentiated effector memory CD45RA+ cells. Sequencing was performed on naive CD8+ T cells sorted from blood. Receptor source: a woman aged 30 to 39 in good health.

V and J are TRBV5-4 and TRBJ2-7; the D gene is possibly TRBD1 (5 bases). The germline V and J ends were trimmed by 4 bases and 2 bases, with 16 bases remaining between them. The CDR3 totals 15 residues. CDR1 is SGHNT and CDR2 is YYREEE in the germline V gene (reference sequence). The DNA for the CDR3 is TGTGCCAGCAGCCTCTTCGGCAGGGCCCCCTACGAGCAGTACTTC. Translating gives CASSLFGRAPYEQYF.

The rearrangement uses TRBV6-5 and TRBJ1-1, with D perhaps TRBD1 (5 bases). V gave up 6 bases and J gave up 5 bases, with 13 bases separating them. The CDR3 is 13 residues long. Germline-derived CDR1 and CDR2 are MNHEY and SVGAGI. The CDR3 spells CASSWGRGTEAFF. The CDR3 region has the DNA TGTGCCAGCAGCTGGGGACGAGGAACTGAAGCTTTCTTT.